This TCR beta chain was documented in a study of persistence of HIV-infected CD4 T cells (dated by TCRdb to 2018 to 2020). About the investigation overall: The study isolated CMV- and HIV-1 Gag-responding CD4+ T cells from ART-treated individuals to examine antigen-driven clonal expansion of HIV-1-infected cells. The median time participants had been on suppressive ART was 7 to 8 years. Peripheral blood samples of up to 180 mL were obtained at multiple time points, with the exception of two participants, for whom leukapheresis was performed at a single time point. The clonality of all cells in each sorted population was assessed by TCRbeta sequencing, whereas the clonality of infected cells was assessed by proviral sequencing. In the cross-participant TCR cluster analysis, roughly 8 participants were included for CMV and six or seven participants were included for Gag.

The treatment or condition label of this sample denotes: suppressive antiretroviral therapy. Cells were stimulated with lysates of CMV-infected fibroblasts at about 9.6 ug/mL. Memory CD4+ T cells that did not respond, being CD40L-negative, CD69-negative and CD45RO-high, were sorted as memory populations depleted of antigen-responding cells. HIV-1-infected adults in whom suppressive ART had been started during chronic infection were enrolled as participants. Participants had undetectable plasma HIV-1 RNA below 50 copies/mL for at least 4 years. To be included, a participant needed positive CMV serology and a CD4+ T cell count above 400 cells/uL. Before stimulation, PBMCs were isolated using density centrifugation and then depleted of CD8+ T cells. For approximately 19 hours, the CD8-depleted PBMCs were stimulated with anti-CD28/CD49d costimulation, a CD40-blocking antibody, and enfuvirtide to prevent new infections. Cells were sorted on a Beckman Coulter MoFlo Legacy or XDP sorter, with propidium iodide excluding dead cells. The QIAamp DNA Mini Kit was used for genomic DNA extraction from samples above one million cells, and the Quick-DNA Microprep Kit was used otherwise.

Points the paper makes about the study in general: Antigen-responding cells were enriched for expanded CDR3beta sequences that were degenerate, which suggests that CD4+ responses to CMV and Gag underwent convergent selection. Because the TCR analyses were done in bulk, restricting them to just the rare CMV-responding cells that actually carried HIV-1 proviruses was not possible. A correlation was observed between TCR oligoclonality and proviral oligoclonality within the same sorted populations. The study involved few individuals and tested only a limited range of antigens. TCRbeta richness in CMV- and Gag-responding cells was significantly lower than in anti-CD3/anti-CD28-responding cells; CMV-responding cells had higher oligoclonality than CD3/CD28-stimulated and Gag-responding cells.

The germline ends are 14 bases apart after V is trimmed by 5 bases and J by 4 bases. The germline V gene sets CDR1 to SGHNT and CDR2 to YENEEA. Its CDR3 holds 14 amino acids, cysteine through phenylalanine. Kept here is only the CDR3 DNA, which spans 42 bases and is read in frame from base 1. The immunoSEQ hsTCRB assay version 4 in survey mode was used to sequence TCRbeta repertoires from genomic DNA. Genomic DNA was diluted to 7.5 to 10 ng/uL, and up to roughly 1 ug per sample was used for TCRbeta sequencing. On the authors' methods: TCRbeta data were analyzed in ImmunoSeq Analyzer 3.0, with diversity computed on productive nucleotide rearrangements. Using the Immunarch R package, lower-bound TCR diversity was estimated with the improved Chao index and clonality was estimated with the Gini coefficient. Different nucleotide rearrangements encoding the same CDR3beta amino acid sequence were counted as distinct clonotypes. Differential abundance analysis identified TCRbeta sequences significantly enriched in antigen-responding cells relative to anti-CD3/anti-CD28-activated cells. TCRs were clustered by predicted peptide-MHC specificity with GLIPH2, both within individual participants and across merged participant data sets. Sourced from immuneACCESS, this table was stored by TCRdb with only in-frame sequences that have V and J called. A share of the clones is absent; for the studies checked, an unresolved V gene accounts for under half, and the remainder has no known explanation. That table gives V, J and clone size, and the DNA gave D and trimming. For this sample the table gives more than 30,000 clones, of which about 81% were detected only once. The top ten hold approximately 6.5% of the sample.

In the case of this clone: Its antigen remains unidentified. It has no much larger one-base neighbor in the sample; base qualities were not kept.

The rearranged segments are TRBV11-3 and TRBJ1-2, and possibly TRBD1, on 5 matching bases. The source is an adult woman with HIV who was CMV-seropositive. Sequencing was performed on CD4+ T cells sorted from PBMCs after 18-hour stimulation, taken from a patient who received antiretroviral therapy. The cell subset or site label, as the study defines it: CD40L-CD69- CD45RO-high memory CD4 T cells not responding to CMV lysate. In nucleotides, the sequence is TGTGCCAGCAGCACACAGGCCTCCTCCTATGGCTACACCTTC. This codes for CASSTQASSYGYTF.